These 27 T cell receptor beta chains share one sample of origin, sequenced in a study of shared clonotypes between healthy human individuals. The repertoire was sequenced with immunoSEQ multiplex PCR; TCRdb's copy has only in-frame clones and lacks some. The data contain 1.4 million to 1.5 million clones, more than 95% of them singletons. Source material: naive CD4+ T cells sorted from blood. Sample subset: CD45RA+ positively selected. The source of these receptors is a man between 25 and 39 years old in good health.

This sequence joins TRBV4-1 and TRBJ2-3; D gene unclear. The CDR3 spans 16 residues. Germline-derived CDR1 and CDR2 are MGHRA and YSYEKL. Trimming stripped 1 base from V and 3 bases from J, with 14 bases between. The CDR3 bases are TGCGCCAGCAGCCAAGCTATAGATTCCCTGACAGATACGCAGTATTTT. Residues: CASSQAIDSLTDTQYF.

This clone was counted once. The rearrangement joins TRBV5-1 to TRBJ2-1, with D unclear. Trimming pared 1 base from V and 6 bases from J, leaving 8 bases between. Germline CDR1 reads SGHRS; CDR2 reads YFSETQ. The CDR3 contains 13 residues. CDR3 residues: CASSLTTGNEQFF. The CDR3 DNA reads as TGCGCCAGCAGCTTGACTACGGGCAATGAGCAGTTCTTC.

V usage is TRBV5-1 and J usage is TRBJ2-6, with 9 positions matching TRBD1. The germline V gene has CDR1 SGHRS and CDR2 YFSETQ. This CDR3 is 16 amino acids long. J was trimmed by 0 bases and V by 5 bases; bases with no gene match: 3. CDR3 residues: CASRDRGTSGANVLTF. The CDR3, as DNA: TGCGCCAGCAGGGACAGGGGAACCTCTGGGGCCAACGTCCTGACTTTC.

The chain has TRBV9 and TRBJ2-2; tentative D call: TRBD1 (5 bases). This CDR3 has 16 residues. The V end was cut by 1 base, the J end by 2 bases, with 12 bases between. Germline V lookup: CDR1 SGDLS, CDR2 YYNGEE. CDR3 bases: TGTGCCAGCAGCGTACAGGGATGGGGAAACACCGGGGAGCTGTTTTTT. Residues: CASSVQGWGNTGELFF.

The gene calls are TRBV19 and TRBJ2-5; 12 bases align to TRBD2. From germline, CDR1 is LNHDA and CDR2 SQIVND (reference sequence). This CDR3 comprises 15 residues. Trimming at V came to 3 bases and at J to 3 bases, leaving 2 bases not matched to a gene. CDR3 sequence (DNA): TGTGCCAGTAGTATTACTAGCGGGAGGAAAGAGACCCAGTACTTC. It specifies CASSITSGRKETQYF.

The chain joins TRBV7-9 to TRBJ2-1; 8 positions match TRBD2. CDR1 is SEHNR and CDR2 is FQNEAQ in the germline V gene (reference sequence). The junction had 11 bases not matched to a gene; V was cut back by 4 bases and J by 9 bases. CDR3 length: 15 residues. CDR3 in amino acids: CASSSLRAGVGEQFF. The CDR3 region has the DNA TGTGCCAGCAGCTCTTTGCGAGCGGGAGTAGGTGAGCAGTTCTTC.

This sequence joins TRBV15 and TRBJ2-7, with D possibly matching TRBD1 (6 bases). The V gene lost 1 base and the J gene lost 7 bases, with 8 bases spanning the gap. The CDR3 totals 12 residues. Germline values: CDR1 LNHNV, CDR2 YYDKDF (reference sequence). CDR3 DNA: TGTGCCACCAGCAGAGTGGGACATGAGCAGTACTTC. It specifies CATSRVGHEQYF.

This sequence joins TRBV5-1 and TRBJ2-1, with TRBD2 matching 10 bases. With V trimmed by 4 bases and J by 5 bases, 9 bases remained unmatched. This CDR3 is built from 16 residues. Germline V gene data show CDR1 as SGHRS and CDR2 as YFSETQ. CDR3: CASSGRGTSENNEQFF. The CDR3 bases are TGCGCCAGCAGCGGCCGAGGGACTAGCGAAAACAATGAGCAGTTCTTC.

The chain is built from TRBV15 and TRBJ2-1, with TRBD2 identical over 10 bases. The CDR3 runs 15 residues. Trimming cost V 3 bases and J 7 bases; bases outside gene matches: 6. Looked up from germline, CDR1 is LNHNV and CDR2 is YYDKDF (reference sequence). Here the CDR3 DNA reads TGTGCCACCAGCAGTGGTAGCGGGAGGCCGAATGAGCAGTTCTTC. Translated: CATSSGSGRPNEQFF.

The chain recombines TRBV30 with TRBJ1-4, with no clear D. The germline gives CDR1 GTSNPN, CDR2 SVGIG (reference sequence). CDR3 size: 13 residues. V was cut by 3 bases and J by 5 bases, with 10 bases left in between. This CDR3 is CAWSFMRNEKLFF. The CDR3 nucleotides read TGTGCCTGGAGCTTCATGAGGAATGAAAAACTGTTTTTT.

On this clone itself: Other nucleotide sequences in the sample specify the same CDR3. The chain is built from TRBV9 and TRBJ2-1, with D unclear. This CDR3 comprises 13 residues. Germline V gene data show CDR1 as SGDLS and CDR2 as YYNGEE. V was clipped by 2 bases and J by 2 bases, with 5 bases between them. The CDR3 region has the DNA TGTGCCAGCAGCGTGAATCCCTACAATGAGCAGTTCTTC. It codes for CASSVNPYNEQFF.

The J gene is TRBJ2-5, the V gene TRBV6-6, with D tentatively TRBD1 (6 bases). The V and J ends lost 2 bases and 2 bases respectively, with 15 bases between them. The CDR3 consists of 16 residues. Germline CDR1 and CDR2: MNHNY and SVGAGI (reference sequence). CDR3 sequence reads: CASSYHQGPPQETQYF. The CDR3 coding sequence is TGTGCCAGCAGTTACCACCAGGGGCCCCCACAAGAGACCCAGTACTTC.

The J gene is TRBJ2-1, the V gene TRBV5-4; D may match TRBD1 or TRBD2 (5 bases each). The V and J ends lost 0 bases and 5 bases respectively, with 18 bases between them. The germline CDR1 and CDR2 sequences are SGHNT and YYREEE (reference sequence). The CDR3 length is 17 residues. This chain's CDR3 is CASSLVGAGRLDNEQFF. The CDR3 nucleotides read TGTGCCAGCAGCTTGGTAGGGGCGGGTAGATTAGACAATGAGCAGTTCTTC.

The chain links TRBV5-1 to TRBJ2-6, with 11 bases that match TRBD1. Germline trimming cut 3 bases from V and 0 bases from J; bases unmatched to any gene: 2. The CDR3 sequence is 17 residues long. Germline V CDR1 and CDR2: SGHRS, YFSETQ. The CDR3 spells CASSSGTGGSGANVLTF. The CDR3 DNA reads TGCGCCAGCAGCTCAGGGACAGGGGGCTCTGGGGCCAACGTCCTGACTTTC.

The chain couples TRBV7-9 to TRBJ2-6; 7 bases match TRBD1. The V and J ends lost 6 bases and 1 base, in that order; junction bases with no gene match: 12. The germline gives CDR1 SEHNR, CDR2 FQNEAQ (reference sequence). The CDR3 is 18 residues long. The CDR3: CASRPQGMDLSGANVLTF. The CDR3 bases are TGTGCCAGCAGGCCACAGGGGATGGACTTATCTGGGGCCAACGTCCTGACTTTC.

This rearrangement joins TRBV5-1 to TRBJ1-5, with TRBD1 identical over 7 bases. The CDR3 has 16 residues. The germline gives CDR1 SGHRS, CDR2 YFSETQ. J lost 6 bases, V lost 4 bases, and 13 bases had no gene match. The CDR3 region is CASSPGQIPFSQPQHF. In nucleotides, the CDR3 is TGCGCCAGCAGCCCGGGACAGATCCCCTTCAGTCAGCCCCAGCATTTT.

The chain has TRBV29-1 and TRBJ1-1; 10 bases align to TRBD1. Trimming at V came to 6 bases and at J to 1 base, leaving 14 bases not matched to a gene. CDR3 length: 17 residues. Germline loops: CDR1 SQVTM, CDR2 ANQGSEA. The CDR3 sequence is CSVKRPGTGDRNTEAFF. CDR3 DNA: TGCAGCGTCAAACGCCCCGGGACAGGGGACCGGAACACTGAAGCTTTCTTT. Based on the CDR3 plus reference TRBV29-1 and TRBJ1-1, the full variable domain is SAVISQKPSRDICQRGTSLTIQCQVDSQVTMMFWYRQQPGQSLTLIATANQGSEATYESGFVIDKFPISRPNLTFSTLTVSNMSPEDSSIYLCSVKRPGTGDRNTEAFFGQGTRLTVV.

The chain employs TRBV29-1 and TRBJ2-6; D perhaps matches TRBD1 (5 bases). Between the trimmed V and J ends, which lost 5 bases and 4 bases, there was a span of 21 bases. Germline CDR1 is SQVTM and CDR2 is ANQGSEA. This CDR3 region has 17 residues. The CDR3 bases are TGCAGCGTTCATCAGGGTATGGACCCGTCCGGGGCCAACGTCCTGACTTTC. Protein product: CSVHQGMDPSGANVLTF.

This chain uses TRBV14 with TRBJ2-4, with 10 bases identical to TRBD2. Germline CDR1 SGHDN, CDR2 FVKESK. V lost 0 bases and J lost 1; bases outside the gene matches: 9. This CDR3 has 19 amino acids. DNA for the CDR3: TGTGCCAGCAGCCAAGAGAGAGCTAGCGGGAGCTTGGCCAAAAACATTCAGTACTTC. This gives the protein CASSQERASGSLAKNIQYF.

The rearrangement links TRBV10-1 to TRBJ2-1; 10 bases line up with TRBD2. This CDR3 spans 13 amino acids. Germline CDR1 reads WNHNN; CDR2 reads SYGVQD (reference sequence). The V gene end was trimmed by 11 bases and the J gene end by 9 bases; junction bases not matched to a gene: 10. CDR3: CASRAGGPGEQFF. CDR3 in DNA: TGCGCCTCCCGAGCGGGAGGGCCAGGTGAGCAGTTCTTC.

The chain carries TRBV6-5 and TRBJ2-5; D is ambiguous. Trimming removed 7 bases from V and 3 bases from J, with 15 bases in between. The CDR3 length is 14 residues. Germline V gene data show CDR1 as MNHEY and CDR2 as SVGAGI. DNA of the CDR3: TGTGCCAGCAAAAAATGGTATTCAGAAGAGACCCAGTACTTC. Its protein product is CASKKWYSEETQYF.

This rearrangement joins TRBV28 to TRBJ1-3, with D hard to call. The CDR3 spans 13 residues. Per germline, CDR1 MDHEN and CDR2 SYDVKM. The V gene lost 3 bases and the J gene lost 1 base, with 4 bases spanning the gap. The CDR3 DNA reads as TGTGCCAGCAGTTTGTTGTCTGGAAACACCATATATTTT. Amino acid sequence: CASSLLSGNTIYF.

The chain's CDR3 is CASKDFNEKLFF. Here the CDR3 DNA reads TGTGCCAGCAAAGACTTTAATGAAAAACTGTTTTTT. The chain has TRBV7-6 and TRBJ1-4; D remains ambiguous. There are 12 residues in the CDR3. The germline V gene encodes CDR1 SGHVS and CDR2 FNYEAQ. Trimming shortened V by 7 bases and J by 4 bases, and 7 bases separated the two germline ends.

The V gene is TRBV9, the J gene TRBJ2-1; 9 bases line up with TRBD2. CDR1 is SGDLS, CDR2 YYNGEE, per germline. The CDR3 extends over 14 amino acids. Trimming removed 0 bases from V and 9 bases from J; junction bases left unmatched: 4. This CDR3 is CASSVVSGSLEQFF. CDR3 in DNA: TGTGCCAGCAGCGTAGTTAGCGGGAGTCTTGAGCAGTTCTTC.

The chain is built from TRBV9 and TRBJ2-7; the match to TRBD1 covers 12 bases. After removal of 2 bases from V and 6 bases from J, the junction contained 9 bases not matched to a gene. The germline V gene encodes CDR1 SGDLS and CDR2 YYNGEE. The CDR3 sequence is 16 residues long. The CDR3 region is CASSVDWGQGAREQYF. DNA of the CDR3: TGTGCCAGCAGCGTGGATTGGGGACAGGGGGCTCGCGAGCAGTACTTC. The entire variable domain, with the rest obtained from reference TRBV9 and TRBJ2-7, is as follows: DSGVTQTPKHLITATGQRVTLRCSPRSGDLSVYWYQQSLDQGLQFLIQYYNGEERAKGNILERFSAQQFPDLHSELNLSSLELGDSALYFCASSVDWGQGAREQYFGPGTRLTVT.

CDR3 sequence: CASSLQGLGEPQHF. Here the CDR3 DNA reads TGTGCCAGTAGTCTTCAGGGCCTCGGGGAGCCCCAGCATTTT. The chain employs TRBV19 and TRBJ1-5; possible D gene TRBD1, 5 bases. The V and J ends lost 5 bases and 8 bases respectively, with 16 bases between them. The CDR3 is 14 residues long. Germline assignment: CDR1 LNHDA and CDR2 SQIVND (reference sequence).

The J gene is TRBJ2-2, the V gene TRBV28; D is possibly TRBD1 or TRBD2 (5 bases each). The CDR3 is made up of 17 amino acids. CDR1 is MDHEN and CDR2 is SYDVKM in the germline V gene. V gave up 3 bases and J gave up 2 bases, with 16 bases separating them. CDR3 protein: CASSFFGTGGNTGELFF. The CDR3 DNA follows: TGTGCCAGCAGTTTTTTTGGAACAGGAGGAAACACCGGGGAGCTGTTTTTT.